These 19 T cell receptor beta chains were sequenced from one sample in a study of shared clonotypes between healthy human individuals. Clones were sequenced by immunoSEQ multiplex PCR, and TCRdb holds only the in-frame ones, with some missing. The repertoire holds about 610,000 clones, with roughly 96% as singletons. Naive CD8 cells comprised CD45RO-negative, CCR7-positively selected cells, excluding terminally differentiated effector memory CD45RA+ cells. Sequencing was performed on naive CD8+ T cells sorted from blood. All receptors derive from a woman between 25 and 40 years old in good health.

The chain employs TRBV2 and TRBJ2-1; possible D gene TRBD2, 6 bases. From germline, CDR1 is SNHLY and CDR2 FYNNEI. V lost 7 bases, J lost 15 bases, and 19 bases lay in between. The CDR3 loop spans 12 amino acids. CDR3 residues: CASNAGSDLMFF. Here the CDR3 DNA reads TGTGCCAGCAATGCGGGGTCCGACTTAATGTTCTTC.

The chain recombines TRBV29-1 with TRBJ2-2, with D maybe TRBD1 (5 bases). From germline, CDR1 is SQVTM and CDR2 ANQGSEA. This CDR3 region has 14 residues. V was trimmed by 0 bases and J by 6 bases, leaving 11 bases between them. CDR3 in amino acids: CSVEESRQPGELFF. CDR3 nucleotides: TGCAGCGTTGAAGAATCCCGACAGCCCGGGGAGCTGTTTTTT.

J is TRBJ1-1 and V is TRBV27, with D possibly TRBD1 on 5 matching bases. Trimming cost V 6 bases and J 6 bases, with 14 bases left between them. Per germline, CDR1 MNHEY and CDR2 SMNVEV (reference sequence). This CDR3 spans 13 amino acids. The CDR3 is CASSTSGRAEAFF. The DNA for the CDR3 is TGTGCCAGCAGCACGTCAGGGAGGGCTGAAGCTTTCTTT.

A single count supports this clone. This chain links TRBV27 with TRBJ1-2; possible D gene TRBD1, 5 bases. Trimming took 7 bases from V and 7 from J, leaving 13 bases between them. The CDR3 loop spans 12 amino acids. CDR1 and CDR2 (germline): MNHEY, SMNVEV (reference sequence). The CDR3 region has the DNA TGTGCCAGCAAGGTTCAGGGTCTTGGCTACACCTTC. Translated: CASKVQGLGYTF.

The rearrangement joins TRBV4-2 to TRBJ1-3; 10 nucleotides line up with TRBD1. In germline, CDR1 is LGHNA, CDR2 YNFKEQ. After removal of 6 bases from V and 5 bases from J, the junction contained 4 bases not matched to a gene. The CDR3 is made up of 14 amino acids. CDR3 protein: CASSLGQGRNTIYF. The CDR3 DNA sequence: TGTGCCAGCAGTCTGGGACAGGGGAGAAACACCATATATTTT.

The genes are TRBV27 and TRBJ2-7; D gene unclear. Germline CDR1 is MNHEY and CDR2 is SMNVEV (reference sequence). The V end lost 0 bases, the J end lost 5 bases, and 11 bases lay between the germline ends. This CDR3 comprises 14 residues. CDR3 protein: CASSLSVGWDEQYF. The CDR3 region has the DNA TGTGCCAGCAGTTTATCCGTGGGTTGGGACGAGCAGTACTTC.

The chain is built from TRBV27 and TRBJ1-1; D uncertain. Germline CDR1 and CDR2: MNHEY and SMNVEV (reference sequence). V lost 7 bases to trimming and J lost 1 base, with 13 bases between them. This CDR3 is built from 14 residues. The CDR3 region is CASTKGGANTEAFF. Here the CDR3 DNA reads TGTGCCAGCACCAAAGGTGGTGCGAACACTGAAGCTTTCTTT.

The V gene is TRBV13, the J gene TRBJ2-7; D not certain. This CDR3 has 13 residues. Deletions cut 3 bases from V and 1 base from J, with 7 bases between. CDR1 and CDR2 from the germline V gene are PRHDT and FYEKMQ (reference sequence). CDR3 in DNA: TGTGCCAGCAGCTTGGTTACTTCCTACGAGCAGTACTTC. This encodes CASSLVTSYEQYF.

V gene TRBV11-2 combines with J gene TRBJ2-7, with D unresolved. CDR1 is SGHAT and CDR2 is FQNNGV in the germline V gene. The CDR3 covers 17 residues. Trimming took 8 bases from V and 3 from J, leaving 26 bases between them. In nucleotides, the CDR3 is TGTGCCAGCTCCCAAACCTTAAAGCCCTTTCCCGGCTACGAGCAGTACTTC. Its protein is CASSQTLKPFPGYEQYF. Together with reference TRBV11-2 and TRBJ2-7, the CDR3 gives the full variable domain: EAGVAQSPRYKIIEKRQSVAFWCNPISGHATLYWYQQILGQGPKLLIQFQNNGVVDDSQLPKDRFSAERLKGVDSTLKIQPAKLEDSAVYLCASSQTLKPFPGYEQYFGPGTRLTVT.

The V and J genes are TRBV13 and TRBJ2-7, with D hard to call. CDR3 length equals 15 residues. Trimming removed 3 bases at V and 0 bases at J, with 12 bases between. From germline, CDR1 is PRHDT and CDR2 FYEKMQ (reference sequence). The CDR3 loop reads CASSFRSGGSYEQYF. CDR3 DNA sequence: TGTGCCAGCAGCTTTAGATCGGGTGGCTCCTACGAGCAGTACTTC.

As to this clone: The same CDR3 can be traced to other DNA sequences in this sample. The rearrangement uses TRBV27 and TRBJ2-2, with 11 bases aligning to TRBD1. After removal of 3 bases from V and 5 bases from J, the junction contained 2 bases not matched to a gene. The CDR3 length is 15 residues. Germline CDR1 and CDR2: MNHEY and SMNVEV (reference sequence). CDR3 sequence (DNA): TGTGCCAGCAGTTTCGGGACAGGGGGTACCGGGGAGCTGTTTTTT. This encodes CASSFGTGGTGELFF.

The chain has TRBV28 and TRBJ2-1, with 9 bases aligning to TRBD2. Losses at the gene ends were 2 bases for V and 6 bases for J; bases not matched to a gene: 8. The germline CDR1 and CDR2 sequences are MDHEN and SYDVKM. The CDR3 is made up of 16 amino acids. CDR3 sequence: CASSLTREGRGNEQFF. CDR3 in DNA: TGTGCCAGCAGTTTAACGCGGGAGGGCCGAGGCAATGAGCAGTTCTTC.

V usage is TRBV9 and J usage is TRBJ2-2; 8 positions agree with TRBD2. Germline values: CDR1 SGDLS, CDR2 YYNGEE. The CDR3 is made up of 15 amino acids. J gave up 5 bases and V 6 bases, and 9 bases lay outside the gene matches. CDR3 sequence: CASNMGLDLTGELFF. The CDR3 DNA follows: TGTGCCAGCAACATGGGACTAGATCTAACCGGGGAGCTGTTTTTT.

The J gene is TRBJ2-7, the V gene TRBV6-5; a possible D gene is TRBD2 (5 bases). This CDR3 has 16 amino acids. The V and J ends lost 0 bases and 4 bases respectively, with 16 bases between them. In germline, CDR1 is MNHEY, CDR2 SVGAGI. The CDR3 DNA follows: TGTGCCAGCAGTTACTCGACGGGAACCCTGGAGTACGAGCAGTACTTC. Translating gives CASSYSTGTLEYEQYF.

The V gene is TRBV7-6, the J gene TRBJ2-5; D is ambiguous. Per germline, CDR1 SGHVS and CDR2 FNYEAQ. The CDR3 is 19 amino acids. Trimming cost V 3 bases and J 5 bases, with 28 bases left between them. The CDR3 bases are TGTGCCAGCAGCTTTCCCCTTATGACCGGGTCCCCAGAGACGGAGACCCAGTACTTC. Its translation is CASSFPLMTGSPETETQYF.

This clone was observed a handful of times. The CDR3 spells CASTLGGPEAFF. The CDR3 DNA is TGTGCCAGCACCCTTGGAGGACCAGAAGCTTTCTTT. The chain carries TRBV28 and TRBJ1-1; no definite D call. Germline CDR1 and CDR2: MDHEN and SYDVKM. The V gene lost 7 bases and the J gene lost 8 bases, with 14 bases spanning the gap. This CDR3 contains 12 residues.

This rearrangement joins TRBV9 to TRBJ2-7; D is uncertain. CDR3 length equals 14 residues. V dropped 0 bases and J dropped 3 bases, with 10 bases sitting between them. Germline CDR1 is SGDLS and CDR2 is YYNGEE. DNA of the CDR3: TGTGCCAGCAGCGTAGGCCCATCTGACTACGAGCAGTACTTC. Its protein product is CASSVGPSDYEQYF.

Only one count was recorded for this clone. This chain joins TRBV28 and TRBJ2-3, with TRBD2 matching 9 bases. The CDR3 covers 13 residues. The V and J ends lost 5 bases and 5 bases, in that order; junction bases with no gene match: 2. Germline V gene lookup returns CDR1 MDHEN and CDR2 SYDVKM. CDR3 DNA: TGTGCCAGCAGTCAACTAGCGGGAGATACGCAGTATTTT. Translating gives CASSQLAGDTQYF.

This clone was seen just once. This chain joins TRBV2 and TRBJ1-2, with 11 bases lining up with TRBD1. CDR3 length: 13 residues. The trim removed 8 bases at V and 8 bases at J, leaving 7 bases unmatched. Germline CDR1 and CDR2: SNHLY and FYNNEI. CDR3 DNA: TGTGCCAGCGGGACAGGGGGTTTGCGGGGCTACACCTTC. Translating it yields CASGTGGLRGYTF.